This is a list of T cell receptor beta chains from one sample in a study of blood T cell repertoires in COVID-19. The method was immunoSEQ multiplex PCR; TCRdb's version includes in-frame clones alone and lacks a portion of them. Counted here are 95,000 to 100,000 clones, 85% to 95% occurring once; the ten biggest clones make up approximately 5.8%. The sample consisted of peripheral blood. All receptors come from a man aged 45 to 65 with active COVID-19. CDR3s include the opening cysteine and the closing phenylalanine or tryptophan. A D gene is named only where the DNA matches it firmly. The listing skips clone size in some rows; elsewhere it reads once, few, many or a size class.

TRBV7-3	TRBJ2-1	NA	NA	CASSSPQAGINEQFF	TGTGCCAGCAGCTCACCCCAAGCAGGGATTAATGAGCAGTTCTTC
TRBV2	TRBJ2-5	NA	NA	CASSEGQINQETQYF	TGTGCCAGCAGTGAAGGACAAATAAACCAAGAGACCCAGTACTTC
TRBV6-5	TRBJ2-7	NA	NA	CASSYQSGVPSYEQYF	TGTGCCAGCAGTTACCAGTCGGGGGTCCCTTCTTACGAGCAGTACTTC
TRBV2	TRBJ1-5	NA	NA	CASSVEGSNQPQHF	TGTGCCAGCAGTGTAGAGGGCAGCAATCAGCCCCAGCATTTT
TRBV4-1	TRBJ2-1	NA	NA	CASSQTPWTDNEQFF	TGCGCCAGCAGCCAGACCCCCTGGACAGACAATGAGCAGTTCTTC
TRBV27	TRBJ2-7	NA	TRBD2	CASSPKSGRPYEQYF	TGTGCCAGCAGTCCTAAGAGCGGGAGACCCTACGAGCAGTACTTC
TRBV5-1	TRBJ1-1	NA	NA	CASSALSQGPIDTEAFF	TGCGCCAGCAGCGCGCTCTCACAGGGCCCCATAGACACTGAAGCTTTCTTT
TRBV24-1	TRBJ2-3	NA	TRBD1	CATSDFSPTGSATDTQYF	TGTGCCACCAGTGATTTCTCTCCGACAGGGTCGGCCACAGATACGCAGTATTTT
TRBV11-2	TRBJ2-1	once	NA	CASSLDGGSYNEQFF	TGTGCCAGCAGCTTAGACGGGGGCTCCTACAATGAGCAGTTCTTC
TRBV18	TRBJ2-7	NA	TRBD1	CASSPPPQGWLPYEQYF	TGTGCCAGCTCACCACCACCACAGGGGTGGTTGCCCTACGAGCAGTACTTC
TRBV5-1	TRBJ2-1	NA	TRBD2	CASSPLSWLAGEENEQFF	TGCGCCAGCAGCCCCCTCTCCTGGCTAGCGGGAGAAGAAAATGAGCAGTTCTTC
TRBV5-1	TRBJ2-5	NA	TRBD1	CASSLAGGTGVETQYF	TGCGCCAGCAGCTTGGCCGGCGGGACAGGGGTCGAGACCCAGTACTTC
TRBV2	TRBJ2-3	NA	NA	CASSANRATQYF	TGTGCCAGCAGTGCGAACAGGGCTACGCAGTATTTT
TRBV6-5	TRBJ1-1	once	TRBD1	CASIPTGGNTEAFF	TGTGCCAGCATCCCGACAGGGGGGAACACTGAAGCTTTCTTT
TRBV28	TRBJ1-6	NA	TRBD1	CASSASDRALGNSPLHF	TGTGCCAGCAGCGCTTCGGACAGGGCGTTGGGTAATTCACCCCTCCACTTT
TRBV28	TRBJ1-2	NA	TRBD1	CASKTGDGYGYTF	TGTGCCAGCAAGACAGGGGACGGCTATGGCTACACCTTC
TRBV19	TRBJ2-2	NA	NA	CASSPGVGVGTGELFF	TGTGCCAGTAGTCCCGGGGTCGGGGTTGGAACCGGGGAGCTGTTTTTT
TRBV7-2	TRBJ2-1	NA	TRBD2	CASSGRTSGNQFF	TGTGCCAGCAGCGGACGGACTAGCGGGAATCAGTTCTTC
TRBV5-4	TRBJ2-7	NA	NA	CASSSAQPVYEQYF	TGTGCCAGCAGCTCCGCACAGCCAGTATACGAGCAGTACTTC
TRBV19	TRBJ2-7	once	TRBD1	CASSGRDRESEQYF	TGTGCCAGTAGTGGCCGGGACAGGGAGAGCGAGCAGTACTTC
TRBV5-1	TRBJ2-7	NA	TRBD2	CASSLLTSGAAYEQYF	TGCGCCAGCAGCTTGCTCACTAGCGGGGCAGCCTACGAGCAGTACTTC
TRBV6-5	TRBJ1-3	NA	TRBD1	CASRRDRDDGNTIYF	TGTGCCAGCAGGCGTGACAGGGATGACGGAAACACCATATATTTT
TRBV11-2	TRBJ1-3	once	NA	CASSPGYAGNTIYF	TGTGCCAGCAGCCCGGGTTATGCGGGAAACACCATATATTTT
TRBV2	TRBJ1-2	NA	TRBD1	CASRLGQGENYGYTF	TGTGCCAGCAGATTGGGACAGGGTGAAAACTATGGCTACACCTTC